The rows below give T cell receptor beta chains drawn from one sample of a study of radiation and T cells in renal cell carcinoma. Measured with immunoSEQ multiplex PCR; TCRdb has only the in-frame clones, and not every one. The table records about 86,000 clones, over 80% of them present only once. The sample here was blood, taken from a patient whose treatment included radiotherapy and nephrectomy. Receptor source: a man aged 50 to 59 with renal cell carcinoma. CDR3s include the opening cysteine and the closing phenylalanine or tryptophan. Each record gives: V gene, J gene, CDR3 length, CDR3 protein.

v_gene: TRBV6-5
j_gene: TRBJ1-4
len: 14
CDR3aa: CASKLGQDPEKLFF

v_gene: TRBV19
j_gene: TRBJ2-1
len: 17
CDR3aa: CASSTRDFIPKNNEQFF

v_gene: TRBV10-1
j_gene: TRBJ2-5
len: 15
CDR3aa: CASNHSTGGWETQYF

v_gene: TRBV10-3
j_gene: TRBJ1-1
len: 15
CDR3aa: CAISEEGRVNTEAFF

v_gene: TRBV19
j_gene: TRBJ1-1
len: 11
CDR3aa: CASGRVGEAFF

v_gene: TRBV28
j_gene: TRBJ2-7
len: 18
CDR3aa: CASSLDSRSRSLLDEQYF

v_gene: TRBV5-1
j_gene: TRBJ2-5
len: 17
CDR3aa: CASSPGWGRISQETQYF

v_gene: TRBV6-5
j_gene: TRBJ2-2
len: 14
CDR3aa: CASSYSSNTGELFF

v_gene: TRBV5-3
j_gene: TRBJ1-3
len: 11
CDR3aa: CASSLGVTIYF

v_gene: TRBV27
j_gene: TRBJ1-1
len: 14
CDR3aa: CASISWGRNTEAFF

v_gene: TRBV6-5
j_gene: TRBJ2-1
len: 15
CDR3aa: CASSIQGASYNEQFF

v_gene: TRBV11-2
j_gene: TRBJ1-1
len: 13
CDR3aa: CASSGGYGTEAFF

v_gene: TRBV27
j_gene: TRBJ1-5
len: 15
CDR3aa: CASSFKSNSNQPQHF

v_gene: TRBV2
j_gene: TRBJ1-6
len: 15
CDR3aa: CASSLRDSTNSPLHF

v_gene: TRBV7-2
j_gene: TRBJ2-3
len: 16
CDR3aa: CASSFLSGGRADTQYF

v_gene: TRBV10-3
j_gene: TRBJ2-5
len: 13
CDR3aa: CAIRRDFDETQYF

v_gene: TRBV7-2
j_gene: TRBJ2-1
len: 17
CDR3aa: CASSQGRLAGGLIEQFF

v_gene: TRBV5-1
j_gene: TRBJ1-4
len: 15
CDR3aa: CASSLGGATNEKLFF

v_gene: TRBV27
j_gene: TRBJ1-2
len: 14
CDR3aa: CASSSLGQVYGYTF

v_gene: TRBV10-3
j_gene: TRBJ2-7
len: 13
CDR3aa: CAISVEGIREQYF

v_gene: TRBV27
j_gene: TRBJ1-4
len: 14
CDR3aa: CASSFNRGDEKLFF

v_gene: TRBV9
j_gene: TRBJ2-3
len: 17
CDR3aa: CASSVGGERSWTDTQYF

v_gene: TRBV7-2
j_gene: TRBJ2-3
len: 15
CDR3aa: CASSLLGVTTDTQYF

v_gene: TRBV5-1
j_gene: TRBJ1-6
len: 18
CDR3aa: CASSLRGPSLGPYSPLHF

v_gene: TRBV27
j_gene: TRBJ1-2
len: 14
CDR3aa: CASSFLDRSDGYTF

v_gene: TRBV11-2
j_gene: TRBJ2-1
len: 14
CDR3aa: CASSPSGGAGEQFF

v_gene: TRBV5-6
j_gene: TRBJ1-5
len: 19
CDR3aa: CASSLLYALDKFSNQPQHF

v_gene: TRBV27
j_gene: TRBJ2-7
len: 17
CDR3aa: CASSLSFQSIDPYEQYF

v_gene: TRBV5-1
j_gene: TRBJ2-3
len: 16
CDR3aa: CASSLPRLGGTDTQYF

v_gene: TRBV30
j_gene: TRBJ2-2
len: 15
CDR3aa: CAWGGGALDTGELFF

v_gene: TRBV19
j_gene: TRBJ2-5
len: 14
CDR3aa: CASRKQGRQETQYF

v_gene: TRBV4-1
j_gene: TRBJ2-7
len: 15
CDR3aa: CASSQDDRVSYEQYF

v_gene: TRBV5-4
j_gene: TRBJ2-3
len: 16
CDR3aa: CASSDGTVLSTDTQYF

v_gene: TRBV9
j_gene: TRBJ2-1
len: 16
CDR3aa: CASSVGSGRAYNEQFF

v_gene: TRBV5-1
j_gene: TRBJ2-1
len: 14
CDR3aa: CASSSSGTNNEQFF

v_gene: TRBV19
j_gene: TRBJ1-4
len: 16
CDR3aa: CASSMSVNLVNEKLFF

v_gene: TRBV30
j_gene: TRBJ2-7
len: 15
CDR3aa: CAWRITGTGLAEQYF

v_gene: TRBV7-6
j_gene: TRBJ1-6
len: 17
CDR3aa: CASSLGAVSSYNSPLHF

v_gene: TRBV29-1
j_gene: TRBJ1-1
len: 11
CDR3aa: CSVQRRPEAFF